This T cell receptor beta chain emerged from a study of control samples from healthy donors and cancer patients. The CDR3 has 20 amino acids. The J segment lost 0 bases and the V segment lost 4 bases, leaving 18 bases of the junction unmatched. The germline gives CDR1 MNHNS, CDR2 SASEGT. The data were produced by immunoSEQ multiplex PCR, yet TCRdb's version contains in-frame clones alone and is incomplete. The table for this sample gives about 190,000 clones. The sample consisted of blood. This receptor was taken from a woman younger than 45 in good health. This rearrangement joins TRBV6-1 to TRBJ1-3, with 7 bases identical to TRBD1. CDR3 amino acids: CASSGHPGQSAGSSGNTIYF. The CDR3 nucleotides read TGTGCCAGCAGTGGGCACCCGGGACAGTCTGCCGGAAGCTCTGGAAACACCATATATTTT.